The 17 T cell receptor beta chains listed next were all sequenced from one sample in a study of identical twins. TCRdb re-analysed the 5' RACE reads in MiXCR, keeping a single row per CDR3 protein. Of 500,000 or so distinct CDR3 sequences in the sample, approximately 15% were seen once. These same records also appear under a second study, on yellow fever vaccine responses in identical twins.

Material: CD4+ T cells sorted from blood. These receptors originate from a woman aged 18 to 35 in good health.

The sample holds a few counts of this clonotype. V usage is TRBV29-1 and J usage is TRBJ2-5; D could derive from TRBD1 or TRBD2 (6 bases each). Germline V gene sequence: CDR1 SQVTM, CDR2 ANQGSEA. The V and J ends lost 4 bases and 5 bases respectively, with 14 bases between them. This CDR3 has 13 residues. Here the CDR3 DNA reads TGCAGCGTTGCCGGTGGGGGGCGGGAGACCCAGTACTTC. Its translation is CSVAGGGRETQYF.

The gene calls are TRBV9 and TRBJ2-1, with 7 bases identical to TRBD2. The junction had 8 bases not matched to a gene; V was cut back by 0 bases and J by 5 bases. There are 16 residues in the CDR3. Looked up from germline, CDR1 is SGDLS and CDR2 is YYNGEE. The CDR3 protein is CASSVGSGGRNNEQFF. For the CDR3, the DNA is TGTGCCAGCAGCGTAGGATCGGGAGGACGAAACAATGAGCAGTTCTTC.

This clonotype turned up a few times. The chain joins TRBV7-9 to TRBJ2-1, with D hard to call. The CDR3 contains 12 residues. Trimming removed 5 bases at V and 10 bases at J, with 12 bases between. Germline CDR1 and CDR2: SEHNR and FQNEAQ (reference sequence). CDR3: CASSEVVWEQFF. The CDR3 bases are TGTGCCAGCAGCGAAGTAGTGTGGGAGCAGTTCTTC. Combining the CDR3 with reference TRBV7-9 and TRBJ2-1 gives the whole variable domain DTGVSQNPRHKITKRGQNVTFRCDPISEHNRLYWYRQTLGQGPEFLTYFQNEAQLEKSRLLSDRFSAERPKGSFSTLEIQRTEQGDSAMYLCASSEVVWEQFFGPGTRLTVL.

The gene calls are TRBV4-1 and TRBJ2-1; TRBD2 matches 9 bases. The V gene end was trimmed by 4 bases and the J gene end by 5 bases; junction bases not matched to a gene: 6. The length of the CDR3 is 15 residues. The germline gives CDR1 MGHRA, CDR2 YSYEKL. CDR3 DNA: TGCGCCAGCAGCCCCGCGGCTAGCGGGAACAATGAGCAGTTCTTC. It encodes CASSPAASGNNEQFF.

This clonotype was seen only a few times. CDR3 DNA: TGTGCCAGCAGCTTAGGAGGTTACTCGGAGACCCAGTACTTC. It specifies CASSLGGYSETQYF. The V gene is TRBV7-2, the J gene TRBJ2-5; D gene unclear. Trimming cost V 1 base and J 5 bases, with 11 bases left between them. The germline V gene encodes CDR1 SGHTA and CDR2 FQGNSA. CDR3 size: 14 residues.

The V and J genes are TRBV7-2 and TRBJ1-5; 8 bases agree with TRBD1. CDR1 is SGHTA, CDR2 FQGNSA, per germline. With 5 bases clipped from V and 6 bases from J, the junction kept 3 bases outside the gene matches. The CDR3 is 13 residues long. The CDR3: CASSAGQAQPQHF. The CDR3 coding sequence is TGTGCCAGCAGCGCGGGACAGGCTCAGCCCCAGCATTTT.

The table lists this clonotype with a few counts. The rearrangement joins TRBV20-1 to TRBJ2-3; D is unresolved. The V end was cut by 6 bases, the J end by 4 bases, with 5 bases between. The length of the CDR3 is 10 residues. Germline CDR1 and CDR2: DFQATT and SNEGSKA (reference sequence). The CDR3: CSASSDTQYF. The CDR3 nucleotides are TGCAGTGCATCTTCAGATACGCAGTATTTT.

This clonotype was picked up a small number of times. The chain employs TRBV12-3 or TRBV12-4 and TRBJ1-1; 8 nucleotides agree with TRBD1. This CDR3 spans 17 amino acids. The ends lost 1 base at V and 0 bases at J; junction bases unmatched: 7. The CDR3 bases are TGTGCCAGCAGTTTAGGGACAGGGAAGATCGTGAACACTGAAGCTTTCTTT. Translating gives CASSLGTGKIVNTEAFF.

The rearrangement joins TRBV20-1 to TRBJ2-3; 12 bases agree with TRBD2. Looked up from germline, CDR1 is DFQATT and CDR2 is SNEGSKA (reference sequence). J was trimmed by 2 bases and V by 3 bases; bases with no gene match: 3. The CDR3 totals 15 residues. The CDR3 region has the DNA TGCAGTGCTAGTGGGACTAGCGGGTACACAGATACGCAGTATTTT. Translated: CSASGTSGYTDTQYF.

This clonotype came up a few times. This rearrangement joins TRBV21-1 to TRBJ1-2. TRBV21-1 is a pseudogene segment. The CDR3 spans 12 residues. For the CDR3, the DNA is TGTGCCAGCAGCAAAGGAAGGGTTGAGGACACCTTC. This translates into CASSKGRVEDTF.

This clonotype has only a few counts. This chain connects TRBV20-1 to TRBJ1-4, with 10 bases that match TRBD1. The CDR3 has 14 amino acids. From germline, CDR1 is DFQATT and CDR2 SNEGSKA (reference sequence). V dropped 3 bases and J dropped 7; count of bases not matched to a gene: 5. CDR3 nucleotides: TGCAGTGCTAGGGGACAGGGGCTAAGTGAAAAACTGTTTTTT. Amino acids: CSARGQGLSEKLFF.

This clonotype was recorded many times. The chain uses TRBV28 and TRBJ1-4; D not resolved. Trimming cost V 7 bases and J 0 bases, with 3 bases left between them. In germline, CDR1 is MDHEN, CDR2 SYDVKM. The CDR3 has 12 amino acids. DNA of the CDR3: TGTGCCAGCACCGCAACTAATGAAAAACTGTTTTTT. Residues: CASTATNEKLFF. Complete variable domain (other parts from reference TRBV28 and TRBJ1-4): DVKVTQSSRYLVKRTGEKVFLECVQDMDHENMFWYRQDPGLGLRLIYFSYDVKMKEKGDIPEGYSVSREKKERFSLILESASTNQTSMYLCASTATNEKLFFGSGTQLSVL.

This clonotype was counted ten times or more. This chain uses TRBV20-1 with TRBJ2-3; TRBD2 agrees at 8 bases. V lost 3 bases to trimming and J lost 0 bases; unmatched junction nucleotides: 2. The CDR3 length is 14 residues. Germline V CDR1 and CDR2: DFQATT, SNEGSKA (reference sequence). The chain's CDR3 is CSASGGGSTDTQYF. CDR3 DNA: TGCAGTGCTAGCGGGGGGGGAAGCACAGATACGCAGTATTTT.

The rearrangement uses TRBV12-3 or TRBV12-4 and TRBJ1-1; D is ambiguous. Trimming removed 4 bases at V and 4 bases at J, with 10 bases between. The CDR3 loop spans 13 amino acids. The CDR3 DNA reads as TGTGCCAGCAGTTCCCCCCAGGCCACTGAAGCTTTCTTT. Translating gives CASSSPQATEAFF.

The DNA of the CDR3 is TGTGCCAGCAGCCAAGGAACAGGGGGCAAGGTCCAAGAGACCCAGTACTTC. Encoded protein: CASSQGTGGKVQETQYF. The gene calls are TRBV4-2 and TRBJ2-5, with 9 bases that match TRBD1. CDR1 is LGHNA and CDR2 is YNFKEQ in the germline V gene. The V and J ends lost 1 base and 1 base, in that order; junction bases with no gene match: 7. This CDR3 comprises 17 residues.

Many counts were recorded for this clonotype. The V call is TRBV5-1, the J call TRBJ2-5, with 12 positions matching TRBD2. The V gene end was trimmed by 3 bases and the J gene end by 3 bases; junction bases not matched to a gene: 3. The CDR3 length is 15 residues. From germline, CDR1 is SGHRS and CDR2 YFSETQ. This CDR3 reads CASSSTSGRKETQYF. In nucleotides, the CDR3 is TGCGCCAGCAGCTCGACTAGCGGGAGAAAAGAGACCCAGTACTTC.

This sequence joins TRBV29-1 and TRBJ2-5, with D perhaps matching TRBD2 (6 bases). The germline CDR1 and CDR2 sequences are SQVTM and ANQGSEA. This CDR3 has 15 residues. V was pared by 7 bases and J by 2 bases, with 20 bases between. Written as DNA, the CDR3 is TGCAGCGCGAAAGGCTCTAGGAGGGGACAAGAGACCCAGTACTTC. Translation: CSAKGSRRGQETQYF. Together with reference TRBV29-1 and TRBJ2-5, the CDR3 gives the full variable domain: SAVISQKPSRDICQRGTSLTIQCQVDSQVTMMFWYRQQPGQSLTLIATANQGSEATYESGFVIDKFPISRPNLTFSTLTVSNMSPEDSSIYLCSAKGSRRGQETQYFGPGTRLLVL.